The present TCR beta chain was sequenced within a study of metastatic and nonmetastatic thyroid tumors. TCRdb reanalyzed the PCR reads with MiXCR. This sample has about 59,000 clones, with around 16% found just once. Thyroid surgery had not been preceded by any treatment in any patient. The CDR3 extends over 16 amino acids. CDR1 is SGHAT, CDR2 FQNNGV, per germline. The V segment lost 4 bases and the J segment 6 bases; nucleotides outside the gene matches: 9. This receptor was taken from a male donor with papillary thyroid cancer or a benign thyroid nodule (not recorded which). Some clones in this sample may be carry-over from other donors' samples. The sequencing input was blood. This chain links TRBV11-2 with TRBJ2-1; 10 positions match TRBD1. DNA for the CDR3: TGTGCCAGCAGCTCGAGACAGGGGGCCAGCGGCAATGAGCAGTTCTTC. Its protein product is CASSSRQGASGNEQFF.